These 23 T cell receptor beta chains share one sample of origin, sequenced in a study of identifying expanded T cells in peripheral blood (dated by TCRdb to about 2019). The library was produced with the immunoSEQ multiplex PCR assay. TCRdb mirrors the immuneACCESS table, restricted to in-frame sequences. Some clones are absent from its copies; in checked studies, under half trace to an unresolved V gene, and the reason for the others is unknown. The sample records about 100,000 clones, 80% to 90% of which are singletons. The biggest ten clones account for 5.5% to 6.5% of the sample. The sample taken for sequencing was blood. Every receptor here comes from a person aged 18 to 70 in good health.

The rearrangement links TRBV2 to TRBJ1-1, with D uncertain. Between the trimmed V and J ends, which lost 4 bases and 1 base, there was a span of 10 bases. This CDR3 is built from 14 residues. Per germline, CDR1 SNHLY and CDR2 FYNNEI. This chain's CDR3 is CASSAEHGNTEAFF. The DNA of the CDR3 is TGTGCCAGCAGTGCCGAACACGGGAACACTGAAGCTTTCTTT.

V gene TRBV6-1 combines with J gene TRBJ1-2, with D maybe TRBD1 (6 bases). The CDR3 is 14 amino acids. Trimming took off 4 bases at V and 7 bases at J, with 16 bases between the two ends. Germline loops: CDR1 MNHNS, CDR2 SASEGT. CDR3 region: CASSVNRATIGYTF. For the CDR3, the DNA is TGTGCCAGCAGTGTAAACAGGGCCACTATTGGCTACACCTTC.

This chain joins TRBV29-1 and TRBJ1-2; 8 bases are a match to TRBD1. The CDR3 has 12 residues. The J segment lost 6 bases and the V segment lost 6 bases, leaving 6 bases of the junction unmatched. From germline, CDR1 is SQVTM and CDR2 ANQGSEA. Written as DNA, the CDR3 is TGCAGCGTCCAGGGGGCGGCGGATGGCTACACCTTC. It encodes CSVQGAADGYTF.

The rearrangement uses TRBV6-4 and TRBJ1-5, with 8 bases aligning to TRBD1. The CDR3 spans 17 residues. Trimming took 5 bases from V and 5 from J; bases not matched to a gene: 14. In germline, CDR1 is MRHNA, CDR2 SNTAGT. CDR3 region: CASSYGVTGGRHQPQHF. The CDR3 DNA reads TGTGCCAGCAGTTATGGGGTTACAGGGGGTCGGCATCAGCCCCAGCATTTT.

The chain couples TRBV27 to TRBJ2-7; 7 bases fit TRBD2. Germline CDR1 is MNHEY and CDR2 is SMNVEV (reference sequence). The CDR3 contains 15 residues. V shed 6 bases, J shed 0 bases, and the junction held 8 bases outside the gene matches. This CDR3 reads CASRKLAQGSYEQYF. CDR3 in DNA: TGTGCCAGCAGAAAACTAGCGCAGGGCTCCTACGAGCAGTACTTC.

The CDR3 loop is CASSLGSGIRETQYF. The CDR3 nucleotides are TGCGCCAGCAGCTTGGGGTCAGGGATTCGAGAGACCCAGTACTTC. This rearrangement joins TRBV5-1 to TRBJ2-5, with a tentative D call TRBD1 (5 bases). Germline CDR1 and CDR2: SGHRS and YFSETQ. This CDR3 has 15 amino acids. V was shortened by 0 bases and J by 4 bases, with 13 bases between the two germline ends. Drawing the rest from reference TRBV5-1 and TRBJ2-5, the complete variable domain is KAGVTQTPRYLIKTRGQQVTLSCSPISGHRSVSWYQQTPGQGLQFLFEYFSETQRNKGNFPGRFSGRQFSNSRSEMNVSTLELGDSALYLCASSLGSGIRETQYFGPGTRLLVL.

The chain links TRBV10-2 to TRBJ1-2, with D possibly being TRBD1 (6 bases). Germline CDR1 WSHSY, CDR2 SAAADI. The V and J ends lost 9 bases and 1 base respectively, with 15 bases between them. CDR3 length equals 14 residues. CDR3 sequence: CASSRDTHNYGYTF. CDR3 nucleotides: TGCGCCAGTTCCCGGGACACTCATAACTATGGCTACACCTTC.

The J gene is TRBJ1-1, the V gene TRBV21-1. TRBV21-1 counts as a pseudogene. This CDR3 has 11 amino acids. CDR3 sequence reads: CASPPNTEAFF. CDR3 DNA sequence: TGTGCCAGCCCTCCGAACACTGAAGCTTTCTTT.

CDR3 bases: TGTGCCAGCGGACCCAGGGGGGGGAACACTGAAGCTTTCTTT. Protein sequence: CASGPRGGNTEAFF. The chain is built from TRBV18 and TRBJ1-1, with 7 bases lining up with TRBD1. V gave up 8 bases and J gave up 1 base; unmatched junction bases: 7. The CDR3 runs 14 residues. Per the germline V gene, CDR1 is KGHSH and CDR2 is LQKENI.

V gene TRBV6-6 combines with J gene TRBJ2-5; TRBD1 matches at 8 bases. V shed 4 bases, J shed 4 bases, and the junction held 11 bases outside the gene matches. The germline V gene has CDR1 MNHNY and CDR2 SVGAGI (reference sequence). The CDR3 length is 16 residues. The CDR3 DNA is TGTGCCAGCAGTTGGGCAAGGACAGGGATCGGAGAGACCCAGTACTTC. It translates to CASSWARTGIGETQYF.

The rearrangement uses TRBV9 and TRBJ1-2, with D hard to call. From germline, CDR1 is SGDLS and CDR2 YYNGEE. The V end was cut by 0 bases, the J end by 3 bases, with 9 bases between. The CDR3 is made up of 14 amino acids. The CDR3 protein is CASSVVSTDYGYTF. Written as DNA, the CDR3 is TGTGCCAGCAGCGTAGTAAGTACCGACTATGGCTACACCTTC.

J is TRBJ1-4 and V is TRBV7-9; D may be TRBD1 (5 bases). Trimming took 5 bases from V and 8 from J, leaving 12 bases between them. CDR1 and CDR2 from the germline V gene are SEHNR and FQNEAQ (reference sequence). The CDR3 is 13 residues long. The DNA for the CDR3 is TGTGCCAGCAGCGTGTACGGGGGGGAAAAACTGTTTTTT. This sequence encodes CASSVYGGEKLFF.

The V gene is TRBV19, the J gene TRBJ1-3; possible D gene TRBD1, 6 bases. The CDR3 is made up of 17 amino acids. From germline, CDR1 is LNHDA and CDR2 SQIVND (reference sequence). V was pared by 4 bases and J by 0 bases, with 16 bases between. DNA of the CDR3: TGTGCCAGTAGTAGAGCATCACAGGGACACTCTGGAAACACCATATATTTT. Protein sequence: CASSRASQGHSGNTIYF.

This clone was picked up one time. V and J are TRBV19 and TRBJ1-6, with 9 bases that match TRBD1. J lost 9 bases, V lost 2 bases, and 5 bases had no gene match. The CDR3 consists of 15 residues. Germline V gene lookup returns CDR1 LNHDA and CDR2 SQIVND (reference sequence). DNA of the CDR3: TGTGCCAGTAGTATAACCGGGACAGGGTTTTCACCCCTCCACTTT. The encoded protein is CASSITGTGFSPLHF.

This chain uses TRBV6-5 with TRBJ2-5, with unresolved D. Trimming removed 5 bases from V and 2 bases from J, with 9 bases in between. The length of the CDR3 is 13 residues. The germline V gene encodes CDR1 MNHEY and CDR2 SVGAGI. As DNA, the CDR3 is TGTGCCAGCAGTCCACAGCGACAAGAGACCCAGTACTTC. Translation: CASSPQRQETQYF.

This sequence joins TRBV7-8 and TRBJ1-4; weak D call: TRBD1 (5 bases). The CDR3 extends over 15 amino acids. V was cut by 1 base and J by 8 bases, with 14 bases left in between. Germline loops: CDR1 SGHVS, CDR2 FQNEAQ. This CDR3 is CASSLVRGIGEKLFF. The CDR3 DNA follows: TGTGCCAGCAGCTTAGTCCGGGGGATCGGGGAAAAACTGTTTTTT.

The chain uses TRBV7-9 and TRBJ1-5; TRBD1 matches at 7 bases. Losses at the gene ends were 5 bases for V and 7 bases for J; bases not matched to a gene: 8. The germline CDR1 and CDR2 sequences are SEHNR and FQNEAQ (reference sequence). The CDR3 is 14 amino acids. The CDR3 loop is CASSEDRASQPQHF. CDR3 sequence (DNA): TGTGCCAGCAGCGAAGACAGGGCCAGCCAGCCCCAGCATTTT. The full variable domain, in which reference TRBV7-9 and TRBJ1-5 provide the parts outside the CDR3, is DTGVSQNPRHKITKRGQNVTFRCDPISEHNRLYWYRQTLGQGPEFLTYFQNEAQLEKSRLLSDRFSAERPKGSFSTLEIQRTEQGDSAMYLCASSEDRASQPQHFGDGTRLSIL.

This rearrangement joins TRBV7-8 to TRBJ2-5; D gene uncertain. The CDR3 has 13 amino acids. The V and J ends lost 1 base and 5 bases respectively, with 8 bases between them. CDR1 SGHVS and CDR2 FQNEAQ come from the germline V gene. DNA of the CDR3: TGTGCCAGCAGCTTAGGCGTGGTGGAGACCCAGTACTTC. Protein product: CASSLGVVETQYF. Complete variable domain (other parts from reference TRBV7-8 and TRBJ2-5): GAGVSQSPRYKVAKRGQDVALRCDPISGHVSLFWYQQALGQGPEFLTYFQNEAQLDKSGLPSDRFFAERPEGSVSTLKIQRTQQEDSAVYLCASSLGVVETQYFGPGTRLLVL.

This clone has only a few counts. The V gene is TRBV4-1, the J gene TRBJ1-2; D gene ambiguous. CDR1 and CDR2 from the germline V gene are MGHRA and YSYEKL. The CDR3 has 15 amino acids. V was clipped by 1 base and J by 4 bases, with 13 bases between them. The CDR3: CASSQGIRESYGYTF. The CDR3 DNA reads as TGCGCCAGCAGCCAAGGTATCCGGGAGAGCTATGGCTACACCTTC.

The chain uses TRBV30 and TRBJ2-3; D gene uncertain. The CDR3 totals 11 residues. Trimming cost V 4 bases and J 5 bases, with 7 bases left between them. Germline V gene lookup returns CDR1 GTSNPN and CDR2 SVGIG (reference sequence). For the CDR3, the DNA is TGTGCCTGGACCCCTAAAGATACGCAGTATTTT. This encodes CAWTPKDTQYF.

The chain combines TRBV7-7 with TRBJ2-3; a possible D gene is TRBD2 (7 bases). The V gene lost 1 base and the J gene lost 4 bases, with 12 bases spanning the gap. The germline gives CDR1 SSHAT, CDR2 FNYEAQ (reference sequence). This CDR3 has 15 residues. The CDR3 DNA reads as TGTGCCAGCAGCTTAGGGGGGGGGCGCCCAGATACGCAGTATTTT. This gives the protein CASSLGGGRPDTQYF.

This clone has more than one count but fewer than ten. The V gene is TRBV5-1, the J gene TRBJ1-6; TRBD1 agrees at 8 bases. The J segment lost 8 bases and the V segment lost 1 base, leaving 5 bases of the junction unmatched. CDR1 is SGHRS, CDR2 YFSETQ, per germline. The length of the CDR3 is 15 residues. The CDR3 DNA sequence: TGCGCCAGCAGCTTGACAGGGGGTTATGATTCACCCCTCCACTTT. Protein sequence: CASSLTGGYDSPLHF.

A single count supports this clone. V usage is TRBV6-4 and J usage is TRBJ2-1; no definite D call. Looked up from germline, CDR1 is MRHNA and CDR2 is SNTAGT. The CDR3 runs 13 residues. V lost 2 bases and J 5 bases, leaving 7 bases between the germline ends. CDR3 in amino acids: CASSDETNNEQFF. CDR3 nucleotide sequence: TGTGCCAGCAGTGACGAGACAAACAATGAGCAGTTCTTC.